This TCR beta chain was captured in a study of T cell clusters in autoimmune cytopenias. Study-level results: Healthy donors had around 3.1-fold more exclusive TRB clusters than active autoimmune hepatitis patients. Physiological T cell clusters of healthy donors were apparently absent in primary autoimmune cytopenia patients. Comparing secondary cytopenia with chronic lymphocytic leukemia showed no cluster-lack signature, apparently masked by lymphoma repertoire.

Each sample's input was about 270 ng genomic DNA, 35,000 to 40,000 genome equivalents. CDR1 and CDR2 (germline): SGHAT, FQNNGV. The CDR3 contains 13 residues. One tube held mixed TRB-A and TRB-B primer pools for touch-down PCR. TCRdb reworked the multiplex PCR reads into one entry per CDR3 protein, no DNA. In all, the sample yields several thousand distinct CDR3 sequences. This clonotype is called medium-sized based on its frequency. Its target is not known. The V call is TRBV11-2, the J call TRBJ2-5; absent DNA, TCRdb's TRBD1 call cannot be checked. The TCR originated in a human donor with an autoimmune cytopenia or autoimmune hepatitis (not recorded which). The sequenced material came from peripheral blood. The CDR3 region is CASTLTGEETQYF.